This entry is about one TCR beta chain. Its specificity is unknown. Germline is not matched at one junction end, which may reflect a read error. Per the germline V gene, CDR1 is SSHAT and CDR2 is FNYEAQ (reference sequence). CDR3 length: 15 residues. The data belong to a study of cytomegalovirus exposure and HLA in healthy donors. Investigators did not record CMV serostatus for this donor. PCR amplification relied on 60 Vbeta primers (plus 13 Jbeta primers). Using immunoSEQ multiplex PCR, the repertoire was profiled, and TCRdb retains in-frame clones only, with some absent. The sample yields 50,000 to 55,000 clones, 50% to 70% seen once. Study results and limitations: Most CMV-associated TCR beta chains were later found to appear HLA-restricted. Prior analysis indicated that the majority of TCR beta V segments exhibited productivity approximately 90% or approximately 30% of the time.

V and J are TRBV7-7 and TRBJ1-4, with D unresolved. The sequence derives from a human donor in good health. Material: PBMCs. The CDR3 DNA reads as TGTGCTAGCAGCTTAGGGAGCTCAACTAATGAAAAACTGTTTTTT. Translated: CASSLGSSTNEKLFF.